This section outlines one T cell receptor (beta chain) sequence together with its context. Other DNA variants within this sample encode the same CDR3. The data were taken from a study of blood T cell repertoires in COVID-19. At the level of the study: T cells, B-cell-depleted T cells, or PBMCs provided the cDNA or gDNA that served as material.

The CDR3 is made up of 13 amino acids. V was trimmed by 5 bases and J by 1 base, leaving 9 bases between them. Germline CDR1 and CDR2: SGHRS and YFSETQ. TCRdb's copy holds only in-frame clones and misses some; the assay was immunoSEQ multiplex PCR. Of 75,000 to 90,000 clones in the sample, roughly 80% are singletons; the top ten hold under 5.5%. The clonotype comes from a woman in her 70s with acute or convalescent COVID-19. Specimen: peripheral blood. J is TRBJ1-1 and V is TRBV5-1, with D possibly being TRBD1 (6 bases). The CDR3 reads CASSRGQNTEAFF. As DNA, the CDR3 is TGCGCCAGCAGTAGGGGACAGAACACTGAAGCTTTCTTT. The full variable domain, with the rest looked up from reference TRBV5-1 and TRBJ1-1, is KAGVTQTPRYLIKTRGQQVTLSCSPISGHRSVSWYQQTPGQGLQFLFEYFSETQRNKGNFPGRFSGRQFSNSRSEMNVSTLELGDSALYLCASSRGQNTEAFFGQGTRLTVV.